This entry features one TCR beta chain sequence. Its antigen remains unknown. This CDR3 comprises 13 residues. The ends were cut back, 6 bases at V and 10 bases at J, with 16 bases in the middle. The data were taken from a study of blood T cells in healthy people across ages. Findings and caveats of the study: Age advanced and TCR beta diversity per million T cells fell, roughly linearly. From one million sequenced T cells, diversity estimates were lower bounds.

It was with a sample-barcoded 5' primer and a J-beta primer mix that a second PCR of roughly 6 to 11 cycles was run. One entry per CDR3 protein results from TCRdb running MiXCR on the 5' RACE reads. The sample comprises some 1.5 million distinct CDR3 sequences, 25% to 30% of which are singletons, and roughly 8% rests with the top ten. Sequencing was performed on blood. The receptor comes from a woman in her twenties or thirties in good health. The chain is built from TRBV12-3 or TRBV12-4 and TRBJ2-1, with D perhaps matching TRBD2 (6 bases). CDR3 residues: CASSLGLFGEQFF. The DNA for the CDR3 is TGTGCCAGCAGCCTGGGACTCTTCGGGGAGCAGTTCTTC.